One sample yielded the 22 T cell receptor beta chains listed below, sequenced in a study of T-cell reconstitution after alpha-beta-depleted transplantation in children. Preparation of the TCRbeta library used unique molecular identifiers. TCRdb re-derived calls from the PCR reads in MiXCR, one entry per CDR3 protein. The sample records fewer than 550,000 distinct CDR3 sequences, 8% to 11% being singletons. The specimen comprised PBMCs, sampled before TCRalphabeta/CD19-depleted stem cell transplant. The receptors shown here come from a child younger than 10 with inherited bone marrow failure, due to receive a stem cell transplant.

In this sample, this clonotype turned up many times. The CDR3 DNA follows: TGTGCCAGCAGCCCCGGCACTAGCGACCCCTACGAGCAGTACTTC. Translated: CASSPGTSDPYEQYF. This chain joins TRBV12-3 or TRBV12-4 and TRBJ2-7, with 7 bases that match TRBD2. CDR3 size: 15 residues. J was trimmed by 2 bases and V by 6 bases; bases with no gene match: 10.

The chain combines TRBV12-5 with TRBJ2-6, with a weak D call TRBD2 (6 bases). V was trimmed by 3 bases and J by 1 base, leaving 25 bases between them. The CDR3 extends over 21 amino acids. Germline values: CDR1 LGHNT, CDR2 FRNRAP. The CDR3 protein is CASGFRRDRPNRRSGANVLTF. The CDR3 region has the DNA TGTGCTAGTGGTTTTAGGCGGGATCGTCCTAACCGCCGGTCTGGGGCCAACGTCCTGACTTTC.

V is TRBV5-1 and J is TRBJ2-6; D may be TRBD2 (5 bases). CDR1 and CDR2 (germline): SGHRS, YFSETQ. The CDR3 length is 16 residues. Trimming removed 6 bases at V and 0 bases at J, with 13 bases between. The chain's CDR3 is CASTTNGVSGANVLTF. The CDR3 DNA follows: TGCGCCAGCACCACAAACGGGGTCTCTGGGGCCAACGTCCTGACTTTC.

This clonotype was found many times. The gene calls are TRBV7-8 and TRBJ2-1; D gene uncertain. Germline V gives CDR1 SGHVS, CDR2 FQNEAQ. V was trimmed by 2 bases and J by 1 base, leaving 12 bases between them. CDR3 length: 16 residues. The CDR3 sequence: CASSLKFDGSYNEQFF. The DNA for the CDR3 is TGTGCCAGCAGCTTAAAGTTCGACGGGTCCTACAATGAGCAGTTCTTC.

This clonotype was detected a few times. The chain's CDR3 is CASSLDDRISPLHF. CDR3 nucleotides: TGCGCCAGCAGCTTAGACGACAGAATTTCACCCCTCCACTTT. The chain has TRBV5-1 and TRBJ1-6; TRBD1 is a possible D gene (5 bases). V was clipped by 2 bases and J by 9 bases, with 12 bases between them. The CDR3 runs to 14 residues. The V gene's germline CDR1 is SGHRS and CDR2 YFSETQ. The full variable domain, rest sourced from reference TRBV5-1 and TRBJ1-6, is KAGVTQTPRYLIKTRGQQVTLSCSPISGHRSVSWYQQTPGQGLQFLFEYFSETQRNKGNFPGRFSGRQFSNSRSEMNVSTLELGDSALYLCASSLDDRISPLHFGNGTRLTVT.

This clonotype was seen more than once but under ten times. The chain combines TRBV20-1 with TRBJ2-3, with D possibly TRBD1 on 6 matching bases. The V gene's germline CDR1 is DFQATT and CDR2 SNEGSKA (reference sequence). The CDR3 extends over 17 amino acids. Trimming left V 2 bases short and J 3 bases short, with 21 bases between. The DNA for the CDR3 is TGCAGTGCTAGAATGTGGGGGCCAGGAGTTTGGACAGATACGCAGTATTTT. Protein sequence: CSARMWGPGVWTDTQYF.

This clonotype was picked up many times. J is TRBJ2-5 and V is TRBV28; a weak D match, TRBD1 (5 bases). The CDR3 extends over 15 amino acids. Germline V CDR1 and CDR2: MDHEN, SYDVKM. V gave up 6 bases and J gave up 7 bases, with 21 bases separating them. CDR3 nucleotide sequence: TGTGCCAGCAGCCCGGACACTACCCTCCGAGGGACCCAGTACTTC. Its protein is CASSPDTTLRGTQYF.

In this sample, this clonotype turned up many times. CDR3 bases: TGTGCCAGCAGCCGCACCCCAGTGCAAGAGACCCAGTACTTC. Its protein product is CASSRTPVQETQYF. This chain joins TRBV4-2 and TRBJ2-5, with no clear D. The CDR3 loop spans 14 amino acids. Trimming cost V 4 bases and J 2 bases, with 11 bases left between them. Germline CDR1 and CDR2: LGHNA and YNFKEQ.

This clonotype was seen a handful of times. The chain joins TRBV2 to TRBJ2-7; D may correspond to TRBD1 or TRBD2 (5 bases each). Trimming removed 6 bases from V and 5 bases from J, with 17 bases in between. CDR1 is SNHLY, CDR2 FYNNEI, per germline. The CDR3 is 14 amino acids. DNA for the CDR3: TGTGCCAGCAGGGTAGGGACCGCTTACCACGAGCAGTACTTC. Translation: CASRVGTAYHEQYF.

This clonotype was seen many times. This rearrangement joins TRBV10-3 to TRBJ2-5; TRBD1 might be the D (6 bases). The V end was cut by 1 base, the J end by 5 bases, with 11 bases between. Germline values: CDR1 ENHRY, CDR2 SYGVKD. This CDR3 is built from 14 residues. The CDR3, as DNA: TGTGCCATCAGTGAGTGGGGGCAGCGGGAGACCCAGTACTTC. It codes for CAISEWGQRETQYF.

The genes are TRBV20-1 and TRBJ2-3; TRBD2 matches 13 bases. The V gene end was trimmed by 7 bases and the J gene end by 1 base; junction bases not matched to a gene: 14. Germline CDR1 DFQATT, CDR2 SNEGSKA (reference sequence). CDR3 length: 18 residues. The CDR3 loop is CSGFGALAGGGRTDTQYF. The CDR3 DNA reads as TGCAGTGGCTTCGGGGCACTAGCGGGAGGGGGTCGCACAGATACGCAGTATTTT.

On this clonotype: A single base separates this from a much larger clone, so it may be a read error. The chain joins TRBV28 to TRBJ1-1; unclear D gene. The germline V gene encodes CDR1 MDHEN and CDR2 SYDVKM. The CDR3 length is 12 residues. Trimming pared 5 bases from V and 4 bases from J, leaving 8 bases between. The CDR3 region is CASSPVFTEAFF. The CDR3 region has the DNA TGTGCCAGCAGTCCTGTCTTCACTGAAGCTTTCTTT. The variable domain in full, with the rest retrieved from reference TRBV28 and TRBJ1-1, is DVKVTQSSRYLVKRTGEKVFLECVQDMDHENMFWYRQDPGLGLRLIYFSYDVKMKEKGDIPEGYSVSREKKERFSLILESASTNQTSMYLCASSPVFTEAFFGQGTRLTVV.

This clonotype has a count of ten or more. J is TRBJ2-7 and V is TRBV30; 7 nucleotides match TRBD2. CDR1 is GTSNPN and CDR2 is SVGIG in the germline V gene (reference sequence). There are 14 residues in the CDR3. Unmatched junction bases numbered 4, after V lost 2 bases and J lost 0 bases. In nucleotides, the CDR3 is TGTGCCTGGAGTTGGGGAGGGCCCTCCTACGAGCAGTACTTC. Translating gives CAWSWGGPSYEQYF.

The V call is TRBV30, the J call TRBJ2-1, with unresolved D. Germline CDR1 reads GTSNPN; CDR2 reads SVGIG (reference sequence). The CDR3 is made up of 13 amino acids. V dropped 2 bases and J dropped 3 bases, with 8 bases sitting between them. The CDR3 loop is CAWSLDDYNEQFF. In DNA, the CDR3 is TGTGCCTGGAGTTTAGACGACTACAATGAGCAGTTCTTC.

This clonotype was seen ten or more times. The V and J genes are TRBV12-3 or TRBV12-4 and TRBJ2-2; D gene uncertain. CDR3 length: 15 amino acids. Trimming stripped 8 bases from V and 5 bases from J, with 18 bases between. DNA of the CDR3: TGTGCCAGCTTGTCGTCTCCAACTATAACCGGGGAGCTGTTTTTT. Its protein is CASLSSPTITGELFF.

In the case of this clonotype: A much larger clone is a single base away; this may be a read error. J is TRBJ2-3 and V is TRBV20-1; perhaps TRBD1 as D (5 bases). Germline V lookup: CDR1 DFQATT, CDR2 SNEGSKA (reference sequence). Trimming stripped 6 bases from V and 3 bases from J, with 16 bases between. This CDR3 spans 14 amino acids. The CDR3 DNA follows: TGCAGTGCAGTCCATCCATACAGGACAGATACGCAGTATTTT. Translated, it gives CSAVHPYRTDTQYF.

The V call is TRBV30, the J call TRBJ1-1; 8 bases line up with TRBD1. Trimming removed 5 bases from V and 5 bases from J; junction bases left unmatched: 1. Germline V lookup: CDR1 GTSNPN, CDR2 SVGIG (reference sequence). This CDR3 contains 11 residues. CDR3 amino acids: CAWGQGTEAFF. CDR3 in DNA: TGTGCCTGGGGACAGGGAACTGAAGCTTTCTTT. The full variable domain, in which reference TRBV30 and TRBJ1-1 provide the parts outside the CDR3, is SQTIHQWPATLVQPVGSPLSLECTVEGTSNPNLYWYRQAAGRGLQLLFYSVGIGQISSEVPQNLSASRPQDRQFILSSKKLLLSDSGFYLCAWGQGTEAFFGQGTRLTVV.

To note about this clonotype: The junction and the germline gene differ at one end; a read error may be behind it. V is TRBV19 and J is TRBJ2-1, with 8 bases lining up with TRBD2. The CDR3 sequence is 13 residues long. Germline V gene lookup returns CDR1 LNHDA and CDR2 SQIVND (reference sequence). Here the CDR3 reads CVSRPGGRREQFF. In DNA form, the CDR3 reads TGTGTCAGTAGGCCGGGAGGGCGGAGAGAGCAGTTCTTC.

This clonotype was seen repeatedly, ten times or more. The chain couples TRBV27 to TRBJ1-1; unclear D gene. The CDR3 runs to 16 residues. Looked up from germline, CDR1 is MNHEY and CDR2 is SMNVEV (reference sequence). V gave up 0 bases and J gave up 5 bases, with 16 bases separating them. The CDR3 DNA is TGTGCCAGCAGTTTATCCGAGATGCGCTTTTGGACTGAAGCTTTCTTT. As protein: CASSLSEMRFWTEAFF.

About this clonotype: One end of the junction is discordant with germline, which a read error may explain. The rearrangement links TRBV12-3 or TRBV12-4 to TRBJ2-1; no reliable D call. This CDR3 has 12 amino acids. CDR3 nucleotide sequence: TGTGCCACCAGTTTAGCCTTGGGCGAGCAGTTCTTC. Translation: CATSLALGEQFF.

This clonotype was seen once. This chain joins TRBV4-3 and TRBJ1-2; D is uncertain. CDR3 length: 13 residues. V gave up 5 bases and J gave up 5 bases, with 12 bases separating them. CDR1 and CDR2 from the germline V gene are LGHNA and YSLEER. The CDR3 coding sequence is TGCGCCAGCAGCGTCGGAAGGGAATATGGCTACACCTTC. It specifies CASSVGREYGYTF.

This clonotype appeared a few times. This chain uses TRBV20-1 with TRBJ1-2; 10 nucleotides align to TRBD1. Germline values: CDR1 DFQATT, CDR2 SNEGSKA (reference sequence). The trim removed 4 bases at V and 8 bases at J, leaving 10 bases unmatched. The CDR3 is 14 amino acids. The CDR3 DNA is TGCAGTGCTACCGAAGACAGGGGGCGAGGGGGCTACACCTTC. Its protein is CSATEDRGRGGYTF.